A selection of T cell receptor beta chains follows, all from one sample in a study of tumor-infiltrating lymphocytes in oesophageal squamous cell carcinoma. TCRdb re-derived calls from the PCR reads in MiXCR, one entry per CDR3 protein. This table holds fewer than 11,000 distinct CDR3 sequences, approximately 59% found once. The sequenced material came from esophageal tumor tissue. The source is a female donor with esophageal squamous cell carcinoma. Both conserved end residues are part of each CDR3. The order of the fields is V gene, clone size, J gene, CDR3 protein. Only part of the rows carry a size: once, few, many, or a class if the clone is expanded.

v_call: TRBV6-1; clone_size: .; j_call: TRBJ1-1; cdr3_aa: CASSEWGQGGTEAFF
v_call: TRBV7-9; clone_size: few; j_call: .; cdr3_aa: CASSSGAGGEETQYF
v_call: TRBV11-1; clone_size: .; j_call: TRBJ2-5; cdr3_aa: CASSLGGAGETQYF
v_call: TRBV7-2; clone_size: .; j_call: TRBJ2-6; cdr3_aa: CASSLDSGFRGANVLTF
v_call: TRBV10-3; clone_size: .; j_call: .; cdr3_aa: CAISPSTSYEQYF
v_call: TRBV7-6; clone_size: .; j_call: TRBJ1-2; cdr3_aa: CASSLGPGSYGYTF
v_call: TRBV11-2; clone_size: .; j_call: TRBJ1-5; cdr3_aa: CASSQGPGQPQHF
v_call: TRBV9; clone_size: few; j_call: TRBJ2-4; cdr3_aa: CASSVGLAALSSYNEQYF
v_call: TRBV7-9; clone_size: many; j_call: TRBJ2-5; cdr3_aa: CASSYPDGTRDQYF
v_call: TRBV6-5; clone_size: .; j_call: .; cdr3_aa: CASSLRTGSSYEQYF
v_call: TRBV7-6; clone_size: .; j_call: TRBJ2-3; cdr3_aa: CASSFGGTDTQYF
v_call: TRBV7-6; clone_size: .; j_call: .; cdr3_aa: CASSLGYGDEQFF
v_call: TRBV24-1; clone_size: .; j_call: TRBJ2-5; cdr3_aa: CATSAADQETQYF
v_call: TRBV28; clone_size: .; j_call: TRBJ2-5; cdr3_aa: CASSLERVETQYF
v_call: TRBV7-2; clone_size: few; j_call: TRBJ2-5; cdr3_aa: CASSLAQGETQYF
v_call: TRBV18; clone_size: many; j_call: .; cdr3_aa: CASSPLGLAPREQYF
v_call: TRBV28; clone_size: .; j_call: TRBJ1-1; cdr3_aa: CASSSWSKTWNTEAFF
v_call: TRBV6-1; clone_size: few; j_call: TRBJ1-5; cdr3_aa: CASSVANSNQPQHF
v_call: TRBV12-3/TRBV12-4; clone_size: once; j_call: TRBJ2-6; cdr3_aa: CASSLRGQGANVLTF
v_call: TRBV7-6; clone_size: .; j_call: TRBJ2-1; cdr3_aa: CASSKDIYNEQFF
v_call: TRBV27; clone_size: few; j_call: TRBJ1-3; cdr3_aa: CASGDRVSGNTIYF
v_call: TRBV7-6; clone_size: .; j_call: TRBJ2-5; cdr3_aa: CASSLTGTGEQLF
v_call: TRBV5-1; clone_size: .; j_call: TRBJ2-7; cdr3_aa: CASSSGAWEQYF
v_call: TRBV5-1; clone_size: medium-sized; j_call: TRBJ1-1; cdr3_aa: CASSLGRGSGTEAFF
v_call: TRBV19; clone_size: many; j_call: TRBJ2-1; cdr3_aa: CASRPRQGVAYNEQFF
v_call: TRBV7-2; clone_size: .; j_call: TRBJ2-7; cdr3_aa: CASSLGGGRRDSPLHF
v_call: TRBV7-2; clone_size: .; j_call: TRBJ2-3; cdr3_aa: CASSLRTDTDTQYF
v_call: TRBV6-2/TRBV6-3; clone_size: .; j_call: .; cdr3_aa: CASSSRVQTYNEQFF
v_call: TRBV7-6; clone_size: .; j_call: TRBJ2-2; cdr3_aa: CASSSAPPTSGRTGELFF